This TCR beta chain originates from a study of spatial heterogeneity in lung cancer. Germline-derived CDR1 and CDR2 are LGHNA and YNFKEQ. There are 16 residues in the CDR3. In the case of this clonotype: The junction departs from the called germline gene at one end, perhaps through a read error.

Documented time point: blood at routine non-recurrence follow-up after resection. Whole RNA obtained from tumor, nontumor lung or frozen PBMC underwent sequencing without sorting. Unique molecular identifiers, one per molecule, were present on every TCR cDNA molecule. TCRdb re-called the 5' RACE reads through MiXCR, storing one row per CDR3 protein. The table shows 110,000 or so distinct CDR3 sequences, with 10% to 13% occurring only once. Material: PBMCs, obtained at follow-up. The receptor's source is a female donor with early-stage non-small cell lung cancer. This chain links TRBV4-2 with TRBJ2-3; D call uncertain. CDR3 protein: CASTQVSEDLSYTQYF. CDR3 nucleotide sequence: TGTGCCAGCACCCAAGTCAGTGAAGACTTGTCCTATACGCAGTATTTT.